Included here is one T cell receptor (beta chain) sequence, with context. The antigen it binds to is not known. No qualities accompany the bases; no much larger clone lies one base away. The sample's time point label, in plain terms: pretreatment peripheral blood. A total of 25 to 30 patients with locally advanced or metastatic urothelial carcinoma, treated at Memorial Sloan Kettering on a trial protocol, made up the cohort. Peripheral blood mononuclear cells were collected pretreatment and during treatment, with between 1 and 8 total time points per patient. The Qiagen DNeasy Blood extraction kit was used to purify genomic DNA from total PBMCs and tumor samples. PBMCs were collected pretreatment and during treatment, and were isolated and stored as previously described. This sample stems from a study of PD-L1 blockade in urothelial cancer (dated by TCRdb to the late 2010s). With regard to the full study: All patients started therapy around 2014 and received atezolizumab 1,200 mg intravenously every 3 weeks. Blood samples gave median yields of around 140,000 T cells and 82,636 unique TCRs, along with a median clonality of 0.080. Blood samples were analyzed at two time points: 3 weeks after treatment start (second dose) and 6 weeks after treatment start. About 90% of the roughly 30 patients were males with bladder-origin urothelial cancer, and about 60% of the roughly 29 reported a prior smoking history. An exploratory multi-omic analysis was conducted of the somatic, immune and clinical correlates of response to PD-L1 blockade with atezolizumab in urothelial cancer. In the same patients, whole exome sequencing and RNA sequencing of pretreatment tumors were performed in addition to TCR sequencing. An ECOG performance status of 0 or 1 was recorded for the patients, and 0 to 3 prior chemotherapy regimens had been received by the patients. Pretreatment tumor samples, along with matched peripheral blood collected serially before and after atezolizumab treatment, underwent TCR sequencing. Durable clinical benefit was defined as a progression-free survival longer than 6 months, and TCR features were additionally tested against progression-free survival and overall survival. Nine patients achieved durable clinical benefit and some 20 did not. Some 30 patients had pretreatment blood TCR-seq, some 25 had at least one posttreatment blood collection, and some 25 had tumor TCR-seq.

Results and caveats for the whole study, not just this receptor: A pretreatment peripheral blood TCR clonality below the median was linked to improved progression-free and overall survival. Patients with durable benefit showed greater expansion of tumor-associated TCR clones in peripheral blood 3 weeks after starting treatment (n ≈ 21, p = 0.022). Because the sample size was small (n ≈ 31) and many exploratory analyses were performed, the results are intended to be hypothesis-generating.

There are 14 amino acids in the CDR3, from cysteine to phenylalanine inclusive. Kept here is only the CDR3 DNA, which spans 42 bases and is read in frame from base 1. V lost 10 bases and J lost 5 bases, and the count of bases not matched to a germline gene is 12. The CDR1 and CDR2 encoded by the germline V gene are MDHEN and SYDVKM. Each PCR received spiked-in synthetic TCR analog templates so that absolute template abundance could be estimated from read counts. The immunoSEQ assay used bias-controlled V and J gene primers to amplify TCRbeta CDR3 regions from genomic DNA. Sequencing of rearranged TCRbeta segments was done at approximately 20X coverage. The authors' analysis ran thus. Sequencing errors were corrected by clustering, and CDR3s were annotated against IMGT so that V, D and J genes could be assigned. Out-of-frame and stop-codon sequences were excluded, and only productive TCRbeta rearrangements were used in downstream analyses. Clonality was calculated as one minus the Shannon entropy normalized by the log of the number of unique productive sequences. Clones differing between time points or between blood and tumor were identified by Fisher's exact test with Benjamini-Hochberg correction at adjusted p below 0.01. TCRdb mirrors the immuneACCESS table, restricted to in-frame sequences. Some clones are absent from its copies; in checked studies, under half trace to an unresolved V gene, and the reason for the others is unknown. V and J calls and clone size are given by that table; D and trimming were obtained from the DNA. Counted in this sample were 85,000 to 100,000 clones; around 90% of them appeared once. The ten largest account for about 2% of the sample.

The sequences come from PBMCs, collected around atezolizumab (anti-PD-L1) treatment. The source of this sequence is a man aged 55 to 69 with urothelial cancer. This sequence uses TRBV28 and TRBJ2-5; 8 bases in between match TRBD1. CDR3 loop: CATAGQGASETQYF. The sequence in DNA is TGTGCCACCGCTGGGCAGGGGGCTAGTGAGACCCAGTACTTC.